This TCR beta chain was found in a study of control samples from healthy donors and cancer patients. The V gene's germline CDR1 is SGHNT and CDR2 YYREEE (reference sequence). The CDR3 consists of 14 residues. Trimming at V came to 4 bases and at J to 5 bases, leaving 7 bases not matched to a gene. Clones were read by immunoSEQ multiplex PCR, and TCRdb kept only the in-frame ones, dropping some. In the table there are 150,000 to 200,000 clones, around 94% of which are singletons. The chain recombines TRBV5-4 with TRBJ2-5; TRBD2 matches 8 bases. The origin of this receptor is a woman under 30 in good health. Sequenced input: blood. The CDR3 sequence: CASSPGGGGETQYF. The CDR3 DNA reads as TGTGCCAGCAGCCCGGGGGGGGGTGGCGAGACCCAGTACTTC.